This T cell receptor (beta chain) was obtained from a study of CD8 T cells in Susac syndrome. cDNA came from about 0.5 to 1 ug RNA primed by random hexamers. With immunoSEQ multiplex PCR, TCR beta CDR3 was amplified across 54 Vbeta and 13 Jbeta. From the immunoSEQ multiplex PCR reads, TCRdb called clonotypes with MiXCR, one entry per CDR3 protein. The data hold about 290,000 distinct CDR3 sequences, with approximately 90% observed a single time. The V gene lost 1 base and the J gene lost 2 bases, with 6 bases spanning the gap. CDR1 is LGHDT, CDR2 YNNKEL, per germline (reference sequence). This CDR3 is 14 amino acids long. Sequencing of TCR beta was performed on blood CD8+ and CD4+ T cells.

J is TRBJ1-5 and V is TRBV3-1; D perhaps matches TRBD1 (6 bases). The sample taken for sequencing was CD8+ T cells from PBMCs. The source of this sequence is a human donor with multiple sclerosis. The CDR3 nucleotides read TGTGCCAGCAGCCAAGCAGGGGGCAATCAGCCCCAGCATTTT. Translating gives CASSQAGGNQPQHF. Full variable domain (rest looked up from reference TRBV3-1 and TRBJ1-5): DTAVSQTPKYLVTQMGNDKSIKCEQNLGHDTMYWYKQDSKKFLKIMFSYNNKELIINETVPNRFSPKSPDKAHLNLHINSLELGDSAVYFCASSQAGGNQPQHFGDGTRLSIL.